One and the same sample provided the 14 T cell receptor beta chains below, sequenced in a study of T cells after yellow fever vaccination. MiXCR, run by TCRdb on the 5' RACE reads, gives a single entry per CDR3 protein. Seen here are 360,000 or so distinct CDR3 sequences, approximately 10% observed once, and the top ten hold about 17%. The sequencing used PBMCs, collected on the day of the first yellow fever vaccination. The receptor source for this set is a man aged 18 to 35 who received the YFV17D yellow fever vaccine.

The chain is built from TRBV7-9 and TRBJ2-3; D remains ambiguous. From germline, CDR1 is SEHNR and CDR2 FQNEAQ (reference sequence). The CDR3 loop spans 16 amino acids. V lost 1 base and J lost 3, with 14 bases in between. CDR3 in amino acids: CASSLGIGEETDTQYF. CDR3 sequence (DNA): TGTGCCAGCAGCTTAGGCATTGGGGAAGAGACAGATACGCAGTATTTT.

The chain joins TRBV7-3 to TRBJ2-1; D uncertain. Trimming cost V 4 bases and J 7 bases, with 14 bases left between them. Germline V CDR1 and CDR2: SGHTA, FQGTGA. The CDR3 runs 14 residues. The CDR3 DNA follows: TGTGCCAGCAGCTCAGGTGTCGGAGCGAATGAGCAGTTCTTC. This gives the protein CASSSGVGANEQFF.

This clonotype was recorded a few times. The chain links TRBV30 to TRBJ1-2; D gene ambiguous. The CDR3 runs 11 residues. V lost 5 bases and J 11 bases, leaving 15 bases between the germline ends. The germline V gene has CDR1 GTSNPN and CDR2 SVGIG (reference sequence). The CDR3 DNA reads TGTGCCTGGTCTGTGGCGCGGGTTTACACCTTC. It translates to CAWSVARVYTF.

A few counts support this clonotype. The chain combines TRBV9 with TRBJ2-2; 8 bases agree with TRBD1. CDR1 and CDR2 (germline): SGDLS, YYNGEE. The CDR3 length is 16 residues. J lost 1 base, V lost 4 bases, and 6 bases had no gene match. The CDR3, as DNA: TGTGCCAGCAGCCCCAGGACAGGGCGGAACACCGGGGAGCTGTTTTTT. It specifies CASSPRTGRNTGELFF.

The chain joins TRBV6-2 or TRBV6-3 to TRBJ2-1, with 12 bases identical to TRBD2. CDR3 length: 20 amino acids. Germline V lookup: CDR1 MNHEY, CDR2 SVGEGT. V lost 5 bases, J lost 2 bases, and 16 bases stayed unmatched. The CDR3 loop reads CASSTPSGGGVFLTYNEQFF. The CDR3 nucleotides read TGTGCCAGCAGTACTCCTAGCGGGGGGGGGGTTTTTCTCACCTACAATGAGCAGTTCTTC.

J is TRBJ2-7 and V is TRBV5-5; 7 nucleotides line up with TRBD2. Looked up from germline, CDR1 is SGHKS and CDR2 is YYEKEE (reference sequence). The length of the CDR3 is 14 residues. Trimming cost V 3 bases and J 6 bases; bases outside gene matches: 9. The CDR3 here is CASSWGGTVGEQYF. The DNA of the CDR3 is TGTGCCAGCAGCTGGGGGGGAACGGTTGGCGAGCAGTACTTC.

This clonotype was seen a handful of times. This chain links TRBV11-2 with TRBJ2-3; 11 positions match TRBD2. The V segment lost 1 base and the J segment 3 bases; nucleotides outside the gene matches: 9. CDR1 is SGHAT and CDR2 is FQNNGV in the germline V gene. The CDR3 totals 18 residues. This CDR3 is CASSLVGLAGGGTDTQYF. The CDR3 region has the DNA TGTGCCAGCAGCTTAGTAGGGCTAGCGGGGGGTGGTACAGATACGCAGTATTTT. Drawing the rest from reference TRBV11-2 and TRBJ2-3, the complete variable domain is EAGVAQSPRYKIIEKRQSVAFWCNPISGHATLYWYQQILGQGPKLLIQFQNNGVVDDSQLPKDRFSAERLKGVDSTLKIQPAKLEDSAVYLCASSLVGLAGGGTDTQYFGPGTRLTVL.

The V gene is TRBV20-1, the J gene TRBJ2-5, with D possibly TRBD2 on 5 matching bases. The germline V gene has CDR1 DFQATT and CDR2 SNEGSKA (reference sequence). Trimming shortened V by 0 bases and J by 5 bases, and 16 bases separated the two germline ends. CDR3 length: 15 residues. Here the CDR3 reads CSARDFGLGLETQYF. The CDR3 DNA sequence: TGCAGTGCTAGAGATTTCGGACTGGGCCTGGAGACCCAGTACTTC.

This rearrangement joins TRBV7-2 to TRBJ2-3; D remains ambiguous. The V gene's germline CDR1 is SGHTA and CDR2 FQGNSA. CDR3 length: 12 residues. V was shortened by 2 bases and J by 6 bases, with 6 bases between the two germline ends. The CDR3 loop is CASSLRWDTQYF. The CDR3 bases are TGTGCCAGCAGCTTACGGTGGGATACGCAGTATTTT.

The rearrangement joins TRBV20-1 to TRBJ2-3; 8 positions match TRBD1. Germline V CDR1 and CDR2: DFQATT, SNEGSKA (reference sequence). The trim removed 1 base at V and 4 bases at J, leaving 10 bases unmatched. The CDR3 is made up of 16 amino acids. The CDR3 reads CSARAAAGGSPDTQYF. The CDR3 nucleotides read TGCAGTGCTAGAGCCGCGGCAGGGGGCAGCCCAGATACGCAGTATTTT.

This clonotype was counted a few times. The chain has TRBV7-6 and TRBJ2-5; 7 bases match TRBD2. V shed 6 bases, J shed 2 bases, and the junction held 9 bases outside the gene matches. Germline values: CDR1 SGHVS, CDR2 FNYEAQ. The CDR3 length is 15 residues. Here the CDR3 DNA reads TGTGCCAGCAGTCTTTTTTCTAGCGGACAAGAGACCCAGTACTTC. Amino acid sequence: CASSLFSSGQETQYF.

J is TRBJ2-3 and V is TRBV4-2; perhaps D is TRBD1 or TRBD2 (5 bases each). The germline CDR1 and CDR2 sequences are LGHNA and YNFKEQ. V was trimmed by 0 bases and J by 3 bases, leaving 19 bases between them. This CDR3 spans 18 amino acids. CDR3 sequence: CASSQDWTPGPGTDTQYF. CDR3 coding DNA: TGTGCCAGCAGCCAAGATTGGACCCCGGGACCTGGGACAGATACGCAGTATTTT.

This clonotype was observed a few times. The gene calls are TRBV9 and TRBJ1-5; TRBD1 might be the D (5 bases). Germline V lookup: CDR1 SGDLS, CDR2 YYNGEE. Trimming pared 3 bases from V and 7 bases from J, leaving 11 bases between. There are 13 residues in the CDR3. CDR3 nucleotide sequence: TGTGCCAGCAGCGCGGGGGGTATGCAGCCCCAGCATTTT. It translates to CASSAGGMQPQHF.

The CDR3 DNA follows: TGTGCCACGAACCCCGGGACGGTGAACACCGGGGAGCTGTTTTTT. It encodes CATNPGTVNTGELFF. V and J are TRBV15 and TRBJ2-2; the D gene could be TRBD1 or TRBD2 (5 bases each). Germline CDR1 is LNHNV and CDR2 is YYDKDF (reference sequence). The ends were cut back, 9 bases at V and 1 base at J, with 15 bases in the middle. The CDR3 covers 15 residues.